These 10 T cell receptor beta chains were all obtained from the same sample, sequenced in a study of PD-1 blockade in classical Hodgkin lymphoma. There was relapse after autologous stem cell transplantation in every patient, and there was variation in brentuximab vedotin exposure. TCRdb's copy holds only in-frame clones and misses some; the assay was immunoSEQ multiplex PCR. The sample lists over 50,000 clones, 73% occurring once. The sample consisted of peripheral blood mononuclear cells (PBMCs), taken before the second cycle of nivolumab. Receptors originate from a human donor with classical Hodgkin lymphoma.

This clone was observed once. The rearrangement links TRBV9 to TRBJ2-5; perhaps TRBD2 as D (6 bases). Trimming stripped 6 bases from V and 1 base from J, with 13 bases between. Germline assignment: CDR1 SGDLS and CDR2 YYNGEE. The CDR3 runs 14 residues. The CDR3 coding sequence is TGTGCCAGCACCCCCCGCGGGGTCCAAGAGACCCAGTACTTC. Translation: CASTPRGVQETQYF.

V is TRBV30 and J is TRBJ2-7, with D possibly TRBD1 on 6 matching bases. Germline CDR1 GTSNPN, CDR2 SVGIG (reference sequence). Trimming stripped 4 bases from V and 6 bases from J, with 13 bases between. This CDR3 contains 12 residues. The CDR3 spells CAWTSGTFEQYF. The CDR3 DNA is TGTGCCTGGACCTCCGGGACATTCGAGCAGTACTTC.

As regards this clone: It is unclear where the CDR3 begins or ends on the DNA, so no DNA is shown, and the CDR3 is as TCRdb lists it. The chain recombines TRBV27 with TRBJ2-6. Germline CDR1 is MNHEY and CDR2 is SMNVEV (reference sequence). The CDR3 region is 15 residues in length, termini included. CDR3: CASSILDGGANVLTF.

The genes are TRBV19 and TRBJ2-2; tentative D call: TRBD1 (6 bases). Germline V gene data show CDR1 as LNHDA and CDR2 as SQIVND (reference sequence). V lost 3 bases and J 2 bases, leaving 22 bases between the germline ends. This CDR3 contains 19 residues. Written as DNA, the CDR3 is TGTGCCAGTAGTATTAGGGGAGATACCGGGACAAGTAACACCGGGGAGCTGTTTTTT. Residues: CASSIRGDTGTSNTGELFF.

The rearrangement joins TRBV19 to TRBJ2-5, with D perhaps TRBD2 (5 bases). Germline V gene data show CDR1 as LNHDA and CDR2 as SQIVND (reference sequence). CDR3 length equals 14 residues. V dropped 2 bases and J dropped 2 bases, with 9 bases sitting between them. The CDR3 sequence: CASSILGLQETQYF. For the CDR3, the DNA is TGTGCCAGTAGTATACTAGGACTTCAAGAGACCCAGTACTTC.

The chain is built from TRBV5-1 and TRBJ2-2; 10 bases are shared with TRBD2. V was clipped by 4 bases and J by 6 bases; unmatched bases: 12. The CDR3 spans 17 residues. The germline gives CDR1 SGHRS, CDR2 YFSETQ. CDR3 residues: CASSPRWASGSAGELFF. CDR3 in DNA: TGCGCCAGCAGCCCGAGGTGGGCTAGCGGGAGTGCCGGGGAGCTGTTTTTT.

The rearrangement joins TRBV11-2 to TRBJ2-3, with TRBD1 as a possible D gene (6 bases). Germline CDR1 and CDR2: SGHAT and FQNNGV. The V gene lost 1 base and the J gene lost 1 base, with 15 bases spanning the gap. The CDR3 is 17 residues long. CDR3 in DNA: TGTGCCAGCAGCTTAGGCCCCGGGACACAAGGCACAGATACGCAGTATTTT. Its translation is CASSLGPGTQGTDTQYF.

The J gene is TRBJ1-6, the V gene TRBV6-5, with 8 bases identical to TRBD1. The CDR3 totals 13 residues. The V segment lost 7 bases and the J segment 9 bases; nucleotides outside the gene matches: 5. Germline V lookup: CDR1 MNHEY, CDR2 SVGAGI. The CDR3 reads CASNAQGGSPLHF. The CDR3 DNA reads TGTGCCAGCAATGCACAGGGGGGTTCACCCCTCCACTTT.

The rearrangement links TRBV7-8 to TRBJ1-2; D is uncertain. Germline V gene lookup returns CDR1 SGHVS and CDR2 FQNEAQ. V was trimmed by 1 base and J by 5 bases, leaving 23 bases between them. The CDR3 is made up of 18 amino acids. The CDR3 sequence: CASSLGRRTGINPYGYTF. The CDR3 DNA follows: TGTGCCAGCAGCTTAGGTAGGAGGACGGGAATCAACCCTTATGGCTACACCTTC.

The chain uses TRBV6-5 and TRBJ1-2; a weak D match, TRBD1 (5 bases). The germline V gene encodes CDR1 MNHEY and CDR2 SVGAGI. This CDR3 contains 12 residues. Trimming took off 6 bases at V and 4 bases at J, with 9 bases between the two ends. CDR3 amino acids: CASSPGGYGYTF. The CDR3 DNA sequence: TGTGCCAGCAGCCCCGGGGGCTATGGCTACACCTTC.